What follows is one TCR beta chain and its context. The identical CDR3 is also encoded by other nucleotide sequences in the sample. Caucasian adults living in Nashville, Tennessee, provided all samples. The CDR3 sequence is 14 residues long. Germline V lookup: CDR1 MDHEN, CDR2 SYDVKM. The V end was cut by 8 bases, the J end by 1 base, with 11 bases between. The assay was run at deep level. The genomic DNA of each subset was split evenly across several immunoSEQ plates. Assay: immunoSEQ multiplex PCR; the TCRdb copy retains only in-frame clones and omits some. The sample carries about 1.1 million clones, around three quarters recorded once. These data are taken from a study of shared clonotypes between healthy human individuals. The overall study: A donor's plate count was three for CD4 naive and three for CD4 memory; CD8 naive had two and CD8 memory one.

The TCR originated in a man aged 18 to 29 in good health. Some clones in this sample may be carry-over from other donors' samples. The V gene is TRBV28, the J gene TRBJ2-2, with D perhaps matching TRBD1 or TRBD2 (5 bases each). The sample taken for sequencing was memory CD4+ T cells from PBMCs. Described subset: CD45RA-negative fraction. The CDR3 is CASRGGGNTGELFF. The CDR3 bases are TGTGCCAGCCGCGGTGGGGGGAACACCGGGGAGCTGTTTTTT.